This is a list of T cell receptor beta chains from one sample in a study of cytomegalovirus exposure and HLA in healthy donors. The data were produced by immunoSEQ multiplex PCR, yet TCRdb's version contains in-frame clones alone and is incomplete. The repertoire consists of 150,000 to 160,000 clones, with over 65% occurring once and the leading ten covering roughly 4.2%. The sequencing sample was made of PBMCs. The receptor set was obtained from a woman aged 40 to 50 in good health and CMV-seronegative. CDR3s include the opening cysteine and the closing phenylalanine or tryptophan. Each record gives: D gene, clone size, V gene, J gene, CDR3 DNA, CDR3 protein. D genes are given only for firm matches. Size tells how often a clone was seen (once, few, many) or the class of an expanded clone, and some rows leave it out.

TRBD1	NA	TRBV7-2	TRBJ1-1	TGTGCCAGCAGCTATCGGACAGGGGGCACTGAAGCTTTCTTT	CASSYRTGGTEAFF
TRBD1	few	TRBV11-2	TRBJ1-4	TGTGCCAGCAGCCGTGGACAGGGGGAGGAAAAACTGTTTTTT	CASSRGQGEEKLFF
NA	NA	TRBV2	TRBJ2-3	TGTGCCAGCAATGGCGGGGCTGGGGGTAGCACAGATACGCAGTATTTT	CASNGGAGGSTDTQYF
NA	few	TRBV6-1	TRBJ2-2	TGTGCCAGCAGTGAAGGAGGCTACACCGGGGAGCTGTTTTTT	CASSEGGYTGELFF
TRBD1	few	TRBV29-1	TRBJ1-2	TGCAGCGTTGACGGACAGGGCGCAGGTGGCTACACCTTC	CSVDGQGAGGYTF
NA	NA	TRBV29-1	TRBJ1-2	TGCAGCGTTGACCGCAGGAACTATGGCTACACCTTC	CSVDRRNYGYTF
NA	few	TRBV10-1	TRBJ1-5	TGCGCCAGCAGTGAGTCCGGGACACCCCGGCCCCAGCATTTT	CASSESGTPRPQHF
NA	NA	TRBV27	TRBJ2-7	TGTGCCAGCAGTTCTAGCCCCTACGAGCAGTACTTC	CASSSSPYEQYF
NA	NA	TRBV9	TRBJ1-1	TGTGCCAGCAGCGTAGAGCGGGACACTGAAGCTTTCTTT	CASSVERDTEAFF
TRBD2	NA	TRBV30	TRBJ2-3	TGTGCCTGGAGTAGGGCGGGAGTGCGAGATACGCAGTATTTT	CAWSRAGVRDTQYF
TRBD2	NA	TRBV6-1	TRBJ2-7	TGTGCCAGCAGCACGCCGGCTAGCGGGAGCTACGAGCAGTACTTC	CASSTPASGSYEQYF
NA	NA	TRBV7-9	TRBJ1-1	TGTGCCAGCAGCTTACACCAGGCGGGCACTGAAGCTTTCTTT	CASSLHQAGTEAFF
NA	NA	TRBV6-1	TRBJ1-2	TGTGCCAGCAGTGAGGCATCCTATGGCTACACCTTC	CASSEASYGYTF
TRBD2	NA	TRBV19	TRBJ2-2	TGTGCCAGTAGTATGGCCAGCGGGAGTAGAGAGCTGTTTTTT	CASSMASGSRELFF
NA	few	TRBV5-6	TRBJ1-2	TGTGCCAGCAGCTTGGCTCGGTACAACTATGGCTACACCTTC	CASSLARYNYGYTF
NA	NA	TRBV7-7	TRBJ2-3	TGTGCTAGCAGCTTAAGCCGCACAGATACGCAGTATTTT	CASSLSRTDTQYF
NA	NA	TRBV9	TRBJ1-2	TGTGCCAGCCATAACAGGGTTTGGGGCTACACCTTC	CASHNRVWGYTF